Sequencing of this T cell receptor beta chain was carried out in a study of OX40 agonist ivuxolimab in advanced cancers. For the wider study: Ivuxolimab, which targeted the costimulatory receptor OX40 (CD134), was an agonistic, fully human IgG2 monoclonal antibody. Intravenous ivuxolimab was administered to patients every 2 weeks at six dose levels: 0.01, 0.1, 0.3, 1.5, 3 and 10 mg/kg. Partial responses were achieved by three dose-escalation patients, of whom one had hepatocellular carcinoma and two had cutaneous melanoma. The paper describes the monotherapy dose-escalation part (N ≈ 49 patients) of the phase I trial of ivuxolimab. In the dose-escalation cohort, approximately 83% of patients were male, and the mean age was roughly 56 years with a range of roughly 20 to 80. Patients were allowed to have had prior anti-PD-1, anti-PD-L1 or anti-CTLA-4 therapy, and roughly two fifths of the dose-escalation patients had been treated with checkpoint inhibitors. Among the roughly 50 dose-escalation patients, roughly 20 had hepatocellular carcinoma, 15 or so melanoma, 9 renal cell carcinoma and 9 head and neck cancer. The point of sequencing TCRbeta in the periphery was to test whether ivuxolimab changed TCR sequence diversity and drove clonal T-cell expansion. Findings and caveats that apply to the study as a whole: After ivuxolimab, more expanded clones were found on average in CD8+ T cells than in CD4+ T cells. The antigen specificity of the peripheral T cells that underwent clonal expansion was not determined. Low levels of normalized T-cell clonal expansion were also seen in some patients who did not respond. In partial responders in the 0.1-3.0 mg/kg groups, normalized peripheral clonal expansion was found to be among the lowest, especially among CD8+ T cells. At doses of 0.1 to 3.0 mg/kg, clonal expansion of both CD4+ and CD8+ blood T cells was observed from baseline to week 6.

Concerning this clone itself: No cognate antigen has been identified for it. No clone much larger than this one lies a single base away; base qualities are absent.

Genomic DNA was isolated from the sorted cells so that the TCRbeta CDR3 region could be sequenced. The immunoSEQ Assay was used to sequence the TCRbeta CDR3 regions. TCRdb re-hosts the immuneACCESS table, in-frame sequences only. Its copies lack some clones; in the studies checked, an unresolved V gene accounts for under half of them, and the cause for the rest is not known. This sample lists roughly 53,000 clones; about 90% were detected once. Approximately 4.6% of the sample goes to the ten largest clones. Patients with a history of autoimmune disease or receiving systemic immunosuppression were excluded from the trial. Peripheral blood for TCR sequencing was drawn from every dose cohort at baseline, at cycle 4 day 1 and at cycle 7 day 1. The samples were drawn from a first-in-human, open-label, multicenter phase I dose-escalation trial of ivuxolimab. The trial enrolled adults with locally advanced or metastatic head and neck squamous cell, hepatocellular, melanoma or renal cell carcinoma. Before TCR sequencing, CD4+ and CD8+ T cells were separately sorted from peripheral blood.

The junction shows trimming of 7 bases on V and 6 bases on J, plus 13 bases between the germline ends. CDR1 and CDR2 are read off the germline V gene as SQVTM and ANQGSEA. Reading from cysteine to phenylalanine, the CDR3 counts 11 amino acids. The read is trimmed to its CDR3 DNA, 33 bases read in frame from base 1. Rearrangement joined TRBV29-1 to TRBJ2-7; D gene: possibly TRBD2, on 5 matching bases. The sequences come from CD4+ or CD8+ T cells sorted from blood, collected in a trial of the OX40 agonist ivuxolimab. The clonotype comes from an adult with an advanced solid tumor such as melanoma, head and neck, liver or kidney cancer. The nucleotide sequence reads TGCAGCGCGGCCCGCAGCGGCGAGCAGTACTTC. Its amino acids are CSAARSGEQYF.